The 14 T cell receptor beta chains below all came from one sample that was sequenced in a study of shared T cell receptors in the human thymus. Clones were read by immunoSEQ multiplex PCR, and TCRdb kept only the in-frame ones, dropping some. Here the sample spans 640,000 or so clones, 87% being singletons. These data were also reused for a study on human thymus T cells.

Material for sequencing was thymocytes. The source is a boy less than two years old with a congenital heart defect.

This clone was counted once. Other DNA sequences in this sample translate to the same CDR3. The chain joins TRBV9 to TRBJ1-5; 8 positions agree with TRBD1. The V gene end was trimmed by 4 bases and the J gene end by 4 bases; junction bases not matched to a gene: 1. This CDR3 has 13 residues. Germline CDR1 SGDLS, CDR2 YYNGEE. CDR3 sequence (DNA): TGTGCCAGCAGCAGGACAGGGAATCAGCCCCAGCATTTT. Translated, it gives CASSRTGNQPQHF.

This chain joins TRBV15 and TRBJ1-5; TRBD1 matches 12 bases. Germline-derived CDR1 and CDR2 are LNHNV and YYDKDF (reference sequence). Germline trimming cut 1 base from V and 7 bases from J; bases unmatched to any gene: 17. This CDR3 has 20 amino acids. The DNA for the CDR3 is TGTGCCACCAGCAGAGCACCACTTGGGACAGGGGGCAAGGTGGGGCAGCCCCAGCATTTT. Protein sequence: CATSRAPLGTGGKVGQPQHF. The full variable domain, with the rest looked up from reference TRBV15 and TRBJ1-5, is DAMVIQNPRYQVTQFGKPVTLSCSQTLNHNVMYWYQQKSSQAPKLLFHYYDKDFNNEADTPDNFQSRRPNTSFCFLDIRSPGLGDTAMYLCATSRAPLGTGGKVGQPQHFGDGTRLSIL.

This chain uses TRBV27 with TRBJ2-7; D not resolved. CDR1 is MNHEY and CDR2 is SMNVEV in the germline V gene (reference sequence). The CDR3 is 12 amino acids. V was trimmed by 6 bases and J by 0 bases, leaving 6 bases between them. CDR3 coding DNA: TGTGCCAGCAGCGGTCGCTCCTACGAGCAGTACTTC. It encodes CASSGRSYEQYF.

The genes are TRBV15 and TRBJ1-3; 8 nucleotides line up with TRBD1. The CDR3 covers 21 residues. Germline V gene sequence: CDR1 LNHNV, CDR2 YYDKDF (reference sequence). V was clipped by 5 bases and J by 2 bases; unmatched bases: 23. The CDR3 here is CATSSLIGIGQGRGAGNTIYF. In DNA form, the CDR3 reads TGTGCCACCAGCTCCCTAATTGGGATTGGACAGGGAAGGGGGGCTGGAAACACCATATATTTT. Together with reference TRBV15 and TRBJ1-3, the CDR3 gives the full variable domain: DAMVIQNPRYQVTQFGKPVTLSCSQTLNHNVMYWYQQKSSQAPKLLFHYYDKDFNNEADTPDNFQSRRPNTSFCFLDIRSPGLGDTAMYLCATSSLIGIGQGRGAGNTIYFGEGSWLTVV.

This clone has more than one count but fewer than ten. The chain employs TRBV19 and TRBJ1-5, with TRBD1 as a possible D gene (5 bases). CDR3 length: 16 amino acids. Trimming took off 3 bases at V and 3 bases at J, with 15 bases between the two ends. Germline lookup yields CDR1 LNHDA and CDR2 SQIVND (reference sequence). CDR3 sequence: CASSMSRVVPNQPQHF. In DNA, the CDR3 is TGTGCCAGTAGTATGTCCAGGGTAGTTCCCAATCAGCCCCAGCATTTT.

The chain joins TRBV5-8 to TRBJ2-1; TRBD1 might be the D (6 bases). V shed 3 bases and J shed 8 bases, with 24 bases lying between them. The CDR3 totals 17 residues. Looked up from germline, CDR1 is SGHTS and CDR2 is YDEGEE. The CDR3 region has the DNA TGTGCCAGCAGCTCGTGCTTAGGGGGTAGCCCCATTGATGAGCAGTTCTTC. It encodes CASSSCLGGSPIDEQFF.

The chain joins TRBV9 to TRBJ2-2; 8 nucleotides line up with TRBD1. In germline, CDR1 is SGDLS, CDR2 YYNGEE. Germline trimming cut 0 bases from V and 5 bases from J; bases unmatched to any gene: 6. The CDR3 contains 16 residues. CDR3 protein: CASSVVDRERTGELFF. The CDR3 DNA reads as TGTGCCAGCAGCGTAGTGGACAGGGAAAGGACCGGGGAGCTGTTTTTT.

The chain couples TRBV2 to TRBJ2-6, with 9 bases that match TRBD1. V dropped 4 bases and J dropped 4; count of bases not matched to a gene: 14. Germline CDR1 is SNHLY and CDR2 is FYNNEI. This CDR3 contains 19 residues. For the CDR3, the DNA is TGTGCCAGCAGTGGAATACTACAGGGGGCCGTTGCCGGGGCCAACGTCCTGACTTTC. It specifies CASSGILQGAVAGANVLTF.

This chain uses TRBV7-9 with TRBJ2-7; perhaps TRBD2 as D (6 bases). Germline V gene lookup returns CDR1 SEHNR and CDR2 FQNEAQ (reference sequence). This CDR3 is 15 amino acids long. V was pared by 4 bases and J by 2 bases, with 15 bases between. CDR3 nucleotides: TGTGCCAGCAGCTCGGAGGGGTGGGGGACCTACGAGCAGTACTTC. Its translation is CASSSEGWGTYEQYF.

The CDR3 loop is CASSSSGGSSYEQYF. CDR3 DNA: TGTGCCAGCAGCTCCAGCGGCGGCAGCTCCTACGAGCAGTACTTC. This chain uses TRBV7-2 with TRBJ2-7, with a tentative D call TRBD2 (5 bases). Germline loops: CDR1 SGHTA, CDR2 FQGNSA. Trimming pared 4 bases from V and 0 bases from J, leaving 13 bases between. This CDR3 contains 15 residues.

The chain couples TRBV27 to TRBJ2-7, with a tentative D call TRBD1 (5 bases). This CDR3 is built from 13 residues. The ends were cut back, 6 bases at V and 3 bases at J, with 12 bases in the middle. Looked up from germline, CDR1 is MNHEY and CDR2 is SMNVEV (reference sequence). DNA of the CDR3: TGTGCCAGCAGGGAAGATACAGGCTACGAGCAGTACTTC. This gives the protein CASREDTGYEQYF.

CDR3 in DNA: TGTGCCTGTAGCGGGCGCGAGCAGTACTTC. Translated, it gives CACSGREQYF. The chain recombines TRBV30 with TRBJ2-7; 7 bases align to TRBD2. CDR1 GTSNPN and CDR2 SVGIG come from the germline V gene (reference sequence). This CDR3 is 10 amino acids long. V lost 6 bases, J lost 6 bases, and 2 bases stayed unmatched.

This clone was seen a single time. In DNA, the CDR3 is TGTGCCAGCAGTTCCCTTTCGGGGGGCCGGGGAGATACGCAGTATTTT. Amino acid sequence: CASSSLSGGRGDTQYF. This sequence joins TRBV27 and TRBJ2-3; tentative D call: TRBD2 (7 bases). The CDR3 runs to 16 residues. Trimming stripped 4 bases from V and 5 bases from J, with 19 bases between. Per germline, CDR1 MNHEY and CDR2 SMNVEV (reference sequence).

J is TRBJ2-3 and V is TRBV5-6; perhaps TRBD2 as D (6 bases). The CDR3 extends over 15 amino acids. V lost 2 bases to trimming and J lost 8 bases, with 18 bases between them. Germline values: CDR1 SGHDT, CDR2 YYEEEE. The CDR3 is CASSFSLAARGTQYF. CDR3 coding DNA: TGTGCCAGCAGCTTTTCCCTAGCCGCGCGGGGTACGCAGTATTTT.